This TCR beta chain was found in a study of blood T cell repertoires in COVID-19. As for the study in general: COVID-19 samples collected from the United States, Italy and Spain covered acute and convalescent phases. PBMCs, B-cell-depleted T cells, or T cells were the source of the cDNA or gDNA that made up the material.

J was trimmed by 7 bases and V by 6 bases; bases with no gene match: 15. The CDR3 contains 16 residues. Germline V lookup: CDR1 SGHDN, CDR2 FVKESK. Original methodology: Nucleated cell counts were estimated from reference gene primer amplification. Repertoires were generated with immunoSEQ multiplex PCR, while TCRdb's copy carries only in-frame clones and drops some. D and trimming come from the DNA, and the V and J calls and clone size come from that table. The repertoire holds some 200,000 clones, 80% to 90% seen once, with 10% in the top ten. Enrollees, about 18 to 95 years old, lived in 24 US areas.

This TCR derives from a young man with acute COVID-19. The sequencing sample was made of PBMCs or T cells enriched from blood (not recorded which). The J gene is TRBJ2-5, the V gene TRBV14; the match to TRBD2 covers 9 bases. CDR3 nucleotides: TGTGCCAGCAGGATGACTAGGGCGGGAGGGCCCGGGACCCAGTACTTC. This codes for CASRMTRAGGPGTQYF.